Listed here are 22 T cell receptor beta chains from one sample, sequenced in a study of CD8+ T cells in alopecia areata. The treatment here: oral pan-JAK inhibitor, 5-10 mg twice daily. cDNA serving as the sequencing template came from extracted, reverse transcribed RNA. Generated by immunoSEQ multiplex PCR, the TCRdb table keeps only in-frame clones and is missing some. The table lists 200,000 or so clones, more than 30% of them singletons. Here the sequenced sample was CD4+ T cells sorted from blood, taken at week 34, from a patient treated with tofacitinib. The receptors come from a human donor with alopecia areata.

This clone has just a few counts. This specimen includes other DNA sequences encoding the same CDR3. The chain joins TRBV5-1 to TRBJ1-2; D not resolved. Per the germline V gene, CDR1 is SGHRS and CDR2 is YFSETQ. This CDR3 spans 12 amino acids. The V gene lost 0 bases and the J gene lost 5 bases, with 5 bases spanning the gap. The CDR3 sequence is CASSLDGYGYTF. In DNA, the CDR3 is TGCGCCAGCAGCTTGGATGGATATGGCTACACCTTC.

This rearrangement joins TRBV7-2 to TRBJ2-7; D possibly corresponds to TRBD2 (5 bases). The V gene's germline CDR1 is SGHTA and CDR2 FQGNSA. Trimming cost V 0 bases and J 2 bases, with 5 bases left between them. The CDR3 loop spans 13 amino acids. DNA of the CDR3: TGTGCCAGCAGCTTAGCGAGGGCCTACGAGCAGTACTTC. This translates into CASSLARAYEQYF.

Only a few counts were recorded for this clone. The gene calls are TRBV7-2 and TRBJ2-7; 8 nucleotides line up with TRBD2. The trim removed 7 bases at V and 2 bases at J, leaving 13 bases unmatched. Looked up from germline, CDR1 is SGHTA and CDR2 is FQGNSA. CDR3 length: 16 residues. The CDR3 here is CASNLAAGGITYEQYF. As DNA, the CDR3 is TGTGCCAGCAACCTAGCGGCGGGAGGTATTACCTACGAGCAGTACTTC. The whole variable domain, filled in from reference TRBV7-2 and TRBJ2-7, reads GAGVSQSPSNKVTEKGKDVELRCDPISGHTALYWYRQSLGQGLEFLIYFQGNSAPDKSGLPSDRFSAERTGGSVSTLTIQRTQQEDSAVYLCASNLAAGGITYEQYFGPGTRLTVT.

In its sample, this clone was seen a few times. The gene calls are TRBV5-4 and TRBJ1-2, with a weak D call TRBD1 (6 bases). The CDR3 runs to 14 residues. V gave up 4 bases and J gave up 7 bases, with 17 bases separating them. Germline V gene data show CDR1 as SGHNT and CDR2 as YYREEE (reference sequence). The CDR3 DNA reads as TGTGCCAGCAGCCAAGACAGGACCATGGGTGGCTACACCTTC. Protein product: CASSQDRTMGGYTF.

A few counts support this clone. CDR3 in amino acids: CASSDGPNYGYTF. As DNA, the CDR3 is TGTGCCAGCTCGGACGGACCGAACTATGGCTACACCTTC. The chain links TRBV18 to TRBJ1-2; the D is unclear. Per the germline V gene, CDR1 is KGHSH and CDR2 is LQKENI. V was trimmed by 6 bases and J by 2 bases, leaving 10 bases between them. The CDR3 totals 13 residues.

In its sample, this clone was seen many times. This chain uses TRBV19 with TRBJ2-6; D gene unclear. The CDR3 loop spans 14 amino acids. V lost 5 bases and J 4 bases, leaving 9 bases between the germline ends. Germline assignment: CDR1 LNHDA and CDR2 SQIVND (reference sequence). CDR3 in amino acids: CASSPGYGANVLTF. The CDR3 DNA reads TGTGCCAGTAGTCCCGGGTACGGGGCCAACGTCCTGACTTTC.

CDR3 protein: CASSWDTVDTGELFF. CDR3 in DNA: TGTGCCAGTAGTTGGGACACGGTGGACACCGGGGAGCTGTTTTTT. The J gene is TRBJ2-2, the V gene TRBV19; tentative D call: TRBD1 (6 bases). Trimming stripped 5 bases from V and 3 bases from J, with 13 bases between. The CDR3 runs to 15 residues. The V gene's germline CDR1 is LNHDA and CDR2 SQIVND (reference sequence).

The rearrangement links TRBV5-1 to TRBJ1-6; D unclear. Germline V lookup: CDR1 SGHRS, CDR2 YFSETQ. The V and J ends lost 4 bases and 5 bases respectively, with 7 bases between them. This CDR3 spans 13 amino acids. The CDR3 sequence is CASSVMNNSPLHF. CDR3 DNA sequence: TGCGCCAGCAGCGTAATGAATAATTCACCCCTCCACTTT.

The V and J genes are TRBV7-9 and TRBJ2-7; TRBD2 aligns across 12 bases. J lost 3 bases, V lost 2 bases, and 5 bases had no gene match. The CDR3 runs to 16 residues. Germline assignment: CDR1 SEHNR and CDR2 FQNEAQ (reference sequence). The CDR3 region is CASSLLTSGGDYEQYF. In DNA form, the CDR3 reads TGTGCCAGCAGCTTACTGACTAGCGGGGGAGACTACGAGCAGTACTTC.

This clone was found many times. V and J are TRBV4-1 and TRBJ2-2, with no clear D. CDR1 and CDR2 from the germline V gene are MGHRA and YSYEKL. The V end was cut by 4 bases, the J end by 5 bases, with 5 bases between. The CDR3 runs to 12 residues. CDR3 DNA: TGCGCCAGCAGCCCCAATACCGGGGAGCTGTTTTTT. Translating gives CASSPNTGELFF.

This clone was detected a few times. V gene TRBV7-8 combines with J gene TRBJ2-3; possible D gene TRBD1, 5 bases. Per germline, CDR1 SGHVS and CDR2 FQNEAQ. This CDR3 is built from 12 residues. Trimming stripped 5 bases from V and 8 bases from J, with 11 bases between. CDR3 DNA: TGTGCCAGCAGCCTGACAGAAGCTACGCAGTATTTT. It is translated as CASSLTEATQYF.

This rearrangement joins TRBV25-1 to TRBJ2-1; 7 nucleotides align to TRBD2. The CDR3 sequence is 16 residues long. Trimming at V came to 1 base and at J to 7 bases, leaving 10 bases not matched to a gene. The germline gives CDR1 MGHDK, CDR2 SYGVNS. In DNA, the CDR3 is TGTGCCAGCAGTGAATGGACTAGTCCGACCAAGAATGAGCAGTTCTTC. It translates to CASSEWTSPTKNEQFF.

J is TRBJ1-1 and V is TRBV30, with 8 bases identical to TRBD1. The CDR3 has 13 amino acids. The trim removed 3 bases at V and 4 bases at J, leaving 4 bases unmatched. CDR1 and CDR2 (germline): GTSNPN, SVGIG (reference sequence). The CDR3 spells CAWRVQGGTEAFF. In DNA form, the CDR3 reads TGTGCCTGGAGAGTACAGGGGGGCACTGAAGCTTTCTTT. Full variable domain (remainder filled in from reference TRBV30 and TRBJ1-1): SQTIHQWPATLVQPVGSPLSLECTVEGTSNPNLYWYRQAAGRGLQLLFYSVGIGQISSEVPQNLSASRPQDRQFILSSKKLLLSDSGFYLCAWRVQGGTEAFFGQGTRLTVV.

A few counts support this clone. The chain's CDR3 is CASSALSSGGSTETQYF. The DNA for the CDR3 is TGTGCCAGCAGCGCCCTCTCAAGCGGGGGGTCAACTGAGACCCAGTACTTC. This sequence joins TRBV9 and TRBJ2-5; 9 nucleotides line up with TRBD2. Per germline, CDR1 SGDLS and CDR2 YYNGEE. This CDR3 is built from 17 residues. V gave up 3 bases and J gave up 5 bases; unmatched junction bases: 14. Combining the CDR3 with reference TRBV9 and TRBJ2-5 gives the whole variable domain DSGVTQTPKHLITATGQRVTLRCSPRSGDLSVYWYQQSLDQGLQFLIQYYNGEERAKGNILERFSAQQFPDLHSELNLSSLELGDSALYFCASSALSSGGSTETQYFGPGTRLLVL.

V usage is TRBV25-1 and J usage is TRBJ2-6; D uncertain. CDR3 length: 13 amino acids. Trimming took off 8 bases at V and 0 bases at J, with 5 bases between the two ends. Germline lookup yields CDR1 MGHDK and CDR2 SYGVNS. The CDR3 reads CASGRSGANVLTF. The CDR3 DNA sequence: TGTGCCAGCGGGCGCTCTGGGGCCAACGTCCTGACTTTC.

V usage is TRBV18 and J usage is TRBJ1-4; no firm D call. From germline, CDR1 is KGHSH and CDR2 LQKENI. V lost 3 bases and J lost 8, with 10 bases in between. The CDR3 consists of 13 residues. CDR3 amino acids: CASSPGLDEKLFF. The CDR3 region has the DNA TGTGCCAGCTCACCCGGACTTGACGAAAAACTGTTTTTT.

The CDR3 sequence: CASSLADNRYEQYF. CDR3 coding DNA: TGCGCCAGCAGCTTGGCGGACAACCGGTACGAGCAGTACTTC. This chain links TRBV5-1 with TRBJ2-7; a weak D match, TRBD1 (5 bases). This CDR3 region has 14 residues. Trimming took 0 bases from V and 4 from J, leaving 11 bases between them. Germline lookup yields CDR1 SGHRS and CDR2 YFSETQ.

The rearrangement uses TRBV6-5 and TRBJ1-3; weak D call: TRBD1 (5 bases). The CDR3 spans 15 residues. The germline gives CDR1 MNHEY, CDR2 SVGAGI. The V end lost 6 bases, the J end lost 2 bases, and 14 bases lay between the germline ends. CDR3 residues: CASRVSQEAGNTIYF. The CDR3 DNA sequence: TGTGCCAGCAGGGTGTCACAGGAGGCTGGAAACACCATATATTTT.

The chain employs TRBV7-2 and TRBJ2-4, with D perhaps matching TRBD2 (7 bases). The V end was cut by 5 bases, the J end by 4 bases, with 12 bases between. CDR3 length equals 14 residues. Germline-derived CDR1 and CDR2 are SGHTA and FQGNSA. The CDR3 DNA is TGTGCCAGCAGCAGGGGGGGCCCAAAAAACATTCAGTACTTC. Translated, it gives CASSRGGPKNIQYF.

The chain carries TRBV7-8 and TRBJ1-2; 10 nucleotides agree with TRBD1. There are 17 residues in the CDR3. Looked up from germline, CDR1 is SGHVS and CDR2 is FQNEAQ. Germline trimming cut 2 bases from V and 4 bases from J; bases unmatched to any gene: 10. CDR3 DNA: TGTGCCAGCAGCTTATCCGGGACAGGGGCTTTCGGCTATGGCTACACCTTC. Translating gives CASSLSGTGAFGYGYTF.

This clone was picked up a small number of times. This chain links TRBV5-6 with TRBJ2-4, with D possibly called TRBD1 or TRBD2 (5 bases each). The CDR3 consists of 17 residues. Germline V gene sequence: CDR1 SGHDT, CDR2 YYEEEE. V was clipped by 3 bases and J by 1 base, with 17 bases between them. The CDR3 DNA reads TGTGCCAGCAGCTCTCCTGGGCTTTGGGGGGCCAAAAACATTCAGTACTTC. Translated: CASSSPGLWGAKNIQYF.

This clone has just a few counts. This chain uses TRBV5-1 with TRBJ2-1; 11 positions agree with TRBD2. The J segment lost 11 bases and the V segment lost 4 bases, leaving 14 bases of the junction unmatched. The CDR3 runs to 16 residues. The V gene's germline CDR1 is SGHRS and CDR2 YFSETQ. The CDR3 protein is CASSAGLAVLGKKQFF. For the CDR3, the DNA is TGCGCCAGCAGCGCGGGACTAGCGGTATTGGGGAAGAAGCAGTTCTTC.